One and the same sample provided the 28 T cell receptor beta chains below, sequenced in a study of blood T cell repertoires in COVID-19. Measured with immunoSEQ multiplex PCR; TCRdb has only the in-frame clones, and not every one. The table shows under 500,000 clones, with 75% to 90% occurring only once. Sequencing input: peripheral blood. The origin of the receptors is a woman aged 25 to 39 with acute or convalescent COVID-19.

The chain combines TRBV6-6 with TRBJ1-2, with 9 bases identical to TRBD1. The CDR3 extends over 14 amino acids. The junction had 6 bases not matched to a gene; V was cut back by 4 bases and J by 6 bases. The germline CDR1 and CDR2 sequences are MNHNY and SVGAGI (reference sequence). The CDR3 DNA follows: TGTGCCAGCAGTTTACCGGGACAGGGTGATGGCTACACCTTC. As protein: CASSLPGQGDGYTF.

This clone has only one observation. The chain recombines TRBV7-2 with TRBJ1-3; D uncertain. CDR3 size: 12 residues. CDR1 is SGHTA, CDR2 FQGNSA, per germline. V lost 5 bases and J lost 4, with 6 bases in between. The CDR3, as DNA: TGTGCCAGCAGCCCTCTGGGAAACACCATATATTTT. Translating gives CASSPLGNTIYF.

This clone was counted a single time. The CDR3 DNA reads as TGCGCCAGCAGCTCCGGGACAGTAAACTATGGCTACACCTTC. It is translated as CASSSGTVNYGYTF. The V and J genes are TRBV5-1 and TRBJ1-2; 7 bases are a match to TRBD1. V trimming: 3 bases; J trimming: 2 bases; junction bases outside the gene matches: 4. CDR3 length: 14 residues. Germline V gene sequence: CDR1 SGHRS, CDR2 YFSETQ.

V usage is TRBV7-9 and J usage is TRBJ1-5; D perhaps matches TRBD1 (5 bases). There are 17 residues in the CDR3. CDR1 is SEHNR and CDR2 is FQNEAQ in the germline V gene (reference sequence). Trimming removed 1 base at V and 0 bases at J, with 13 bases between. The CDR3 nucleotides read TGTGCCAGCAGCTTAGTGAGGGACTTTATTAGCAATCAGCCCCAGCATTTT. It specifies CASSLVRDFISNQPQHF.

V and J are TRBV20-1 and TRBJ2-5; D might be TRBD2 (5 bases). The CDR3 runs to 13 residues. Germline V gene data show CDR1 as DFQATT and CDR2 as SNEGSKA (reference sequence). V was pared by 3 bases and J by 1 base, with 9 bases between. The CDR3 here is CSASSGSQETQYF. DNA for the CDR3: TGCAGTGCTAGTTCGGGGAGCCAAGAGACCCAGTACTTC.

V usage is TRBV7-9 and J usage is TRBJ2-6; 7 bases map to TRBD2. The ends lost 1 base at V and 10 bases at J; junction bases unmatched: 7. CDR3 size: 15 residues. Germline CDR1 and CDR2: SEHNR and FQNEAQ (reference sequence). CDR3 sequence (DNA): TGTGCCAGCAGCTTAGTCGGGGGGAAGGCAAACGTCCTGACTTTC. Translating it yields CASSLVGGKANVLTF.

This chain links TRBV7-8 with TRBJ2-3; TRBD1 matches at 7 bases. Germline lookup yields CDR1 SGHVS and CDR2 FQNEAQ. Unmatched junction bases numbered 2, after V lost 1 base and J lost 1 base. The CDR3 consists of 15 residues. In nucleotides, the CDR3 is TGTGCCAGCAGCTTAGAGGGGGCAGGCACAGATACGCAGTATTTT. Encoded protein: CASSLEGAGTDTQYF.

This clone appeared many times. The chain carries TRBV25-1 and TRBJ2-2; D is possibly TRBD1 (6 bases). CDR1 and CDR2 (germline): MGHDK, SYGVNS. V lost 7 bases and J lost 4, with 10 bases in between. CDR3 length equals 13 residues. The CDR3 coding sequence is TGTGCCAGCACTAAGGGGGTCACCGGGGAGCTGTTTTTT. It is translated as CASTKGVTGELFF. The entire variable domain, with the rest obtained from reference TRBV25-1 and TRBJ2-2, is as follows: EADIYQTPRYLVIGTGKKITLECSQTMGHDKMYWYQQDPGMELHLIHYSYGVNSTEKGDLSSESTVSRIRTEHFPLTLESARPSHTSQYLCASTKGVTGELFFGEGSRLTVL.

The rearrangement links TRBV7-3 to TRBJ2-3, with TRBD2 as a possible D gene (6 bases). The V end lost 5 bases, the J end lost 0 bases, and 12 bases lay between the germline ends. The CDR3 is made up of 15 amino acids. Germline V gene lookup returns CDR1 SGHTA and CDR2 FQGTGA. The CDR3 region has the DNA TGTGCCAGCAGCCCCCAGACTAGAAGCACAGATACGCAGTATTTT. Residues: CASSPQTRSTDTQYF. The variable domain in full, completed from reference TRBV7-3 and TRBJ2-3, reads GAGVSQTPSNKVTEKGKYVELRCDPISGHTALYWYRQSLGQGPEFLIYFQGTGAADDSGLPNDRFFAVRPEGSVSTLKIQRTERGDSAVYLCASSPQTRSTDTQYFGPGTRLTVL.

V usage is TRBV7-8 and J usage is TRBJ1-1, with TRBD1 identical over 7 bases. The junction had 9 bases not matched to a gene; V was cut back by 6 bases and J by 8 bases. CDR1 and CDR2 from the germline V gene are SGHVS and FQNEAQ. The CDR3 contains 13 residues. The chain's CDR3 is CASSLRQGLEAFF. CDR3 nucleotide sequence: TGTGCCAGCAGTTTAAGACAGGGTTTAGAAGCTTTCTTT.

This CDR3 is CASSQSVAGGLQETQYF. In nucleotides, the CDR3 is TGCGCCAGCAGCCAATCGGTGGCAGGGGGACTTCAAGAGACCCAGTACTTC. The chain uses TRBV4-1 and TRBJ2-5; D may be TRBD1 (7 bases). CDR1 and CDR2 from the germline V gene are MGHRA and YSYEKL. Between the trimmed V and J ends, which lost 2 bases and 2 bases, there was a span of 18 bases. The CDR3 is made up of 17 amino acids.

The CDR3 DNA follows: TGTGCCAGCAGCTCGGACAGAAACTATGGCTACACCTTC. It specifies CASSSDRNYGYTF. The chain couples TRBV28 to TRBJ1-2; possible D gene TRBD1, 6 bases. V shed 6 bases and J shed 2 bases, with 10 bases lying between them. CDR1 is MDHEN, CDR2 SYDVKM, per germline. The CDR3 runs 13 residues.

The chain recombines TRBV9 with TRBJ2-3; 13 positions match TRBD2. Germline assignment: CDR1 SGDLS and CDR2 YYNGEE. The V gene end was trimmed by 1 base and the J gene end by 2 bases; junction bases not matched to a gene: 4. The CDR3 runs 17 residues. As DNA, the CDR3 is TGTGCCAGCAGCGTAAAGGGACTAGCGGGGCCCACAGATACGCAGTATTTT. Translating gives CASSVKGLAGPTDTQYF.

This rearrangement joins TRBV6-6 to TRBJ1-4, with D perhaps matching TRBD1 (5 bases). In germline, CDR1 is MNHNY, CDR2 SVGAGI (reference sequence). Deletions cut 0 bases from V and 0 bases from J, with 5 bases between. The CDR3 runs to 15 residues. The CDR3 here is CASSYSGATNEKLFF. As DNA, the CDR3 is TGTGCCAGCAGTTACTCAGGGGCAACTAATGAAAAACTGTTTTTT.

The chain is built from TRBV3-1 (or the pseudogene TRBV3-2) and TRBJ1-2; TRBD1 is a possible D gene (5 bases). This CDR3 is built from 15 residues. Per germline, CDR1 LGHDT and CDR2 YNNKEL (reference sequence). With 1 base removed from V and 4 bases from J, the gap between germline ends came to 13 bases. The CDR3 DNA reads as TGTGCCAGCAGCCAAGGGGCGGGGGGAGTCTATGGCTACACCTTC. Its protein is CASSQGAGGVYGYTF.

V and J are TRBV5-1 and TRBJ1-2; maybe TRBD1 (5 bases). Germline V gene data show CDR1 as SGHRS and CDR2 as YFSETQ. The CDR3 is made up of 12 amino acids. V dropped 0 bases and J dropped 8 bases, with 8 bases sitting between them. The CDR3 sequence is CASSLEGEGYTF. The CDR3 DNA sequence: TGCGCCAGCAGCTTGGAAGGGGAAGGCTACACCTTC.

This rearrangement joins TRBV18 to TRBJ1-4; the D is unclear. From germline, CDR1 is KGHSH and CDR2 LQKENI. The CDR3 runs 14 residues. V lost 8 bases and J 2 bases, leaving 12 bases between the germline ends. The CDR3 coding sequence is TGTGCCAGCGCTCCGGGTACGACTAATGAAAAACTGTTTTTT. It is translated as CASAPGTTNEKLFF.

J is TRBJ2-5 and V is TRBV27, with D perhaps matching TRBD1 (5 bases). This CDR3 contains 13 residues. CDR1 is MNHEY, CDR2 SMNVEV, per germline (reference sequence). V lost 2 bases and J 7 bases, leaving 11 bases between the germline ends. CDR3 coding DNA: TGTGCCAGCAGTTTAGGGGCAGTAGGGACCCAGTACTTC. Translation: CASSLGAVGTQYF.

DNA for the CDR3: TGTGCCAGACAGGGGGGCAAAACTGTTGGCTACACCTTC. This encodes CARQGGKTVGYTF. The V gene is TRBV2, the J gene TRBJ1-2; 8 positions match TRBD1. Trimming removed 9 bases from V and 7 bases from J; junction bases left unmatched: 10. Germline V lookup: CDR1 SNHLY, CDR2 FYNNEI. The CDR3 is 13 residues long.

The CDR3 loop reads CASSEAQGRTEAFF. Written as DNA, the CDR3 is TGTGCCAGCAGTGAAGCACAGGGGCGGACTGAAGCTTTCTTT. The chain joins TRBV2 to TRBJ1-1, with 7 bases that match TRBD1. V dropped 0 bases and J dropped 5; count of bases not matched to a gene: 3. This CDR3 comprises 14 residues. The germline V gene encodes CDR1 SNHLY and CDR2 FYNNEI.

The gene calls are TRBV5-1 and TRBJ1-2; TRBD1 matches at 9 bases. V trimming: 3 bases; J trimming: 9 bases; junction bases outside the gene matches: 9. Per germline, CDR1 SGHRS and CDR2 YFSETQ. The CDR3 sequence is 14 residues long. CDR3 in amino acids: CASSSGTGLVSYTF. DNA of the CDR3: TGCGCCAGCAGCTCAGGGACAGGGTTGGTAAGCTACACCTTC.

This clone was observed a single time. V usage is TRBV2 and J usage is TRBJ2-1; 11 nucleotides align to TRBD2. The CDR3 has 19 amino acids. The V gene end was trimmed by 8 bases and the J gene end by 3 bases; junction bases not matched to a gene: 18. CDR1 is SNHLY and CDR2 is FYNNEI in the germline V gene. The CDR3 reads CASGENGASGGSLYNEQFF. CDR3 nucleotides: TGTGCCAGCGGGGAAAACGGGGCTAGCGGGGGGAGTCTCTACAATGAGCAGTTCTTC.

Remarks on this clone: Other DNA sequences within the sample encode an identical CDR3. The rearrangement uses TRBV5-1 and TRBJ1-1; D call uncertain. There are 13 residues in the CDR3. Trimming removed 1 base from V and 4 bases from J, with 8 bases in between. Germline lookup yields CDR1 SGHRS and CDR2 YFSETQ. The CDR3: CASSLSGGTEAFF. DNA for the CDR3: TGCGCCAGCAGCTTGTCGGGAGGCACTGAAGCTTTCTTT. The whole variable domain, remainder taken from reference TRBV5-1 and TRBJ1-1, is KAGVTQTPRYLIKTRGQQVTLSCSPISGHRSVSWYQQTPGQGLQFLFEYFSETQRNKGNFPGRFSGRQFSNSRSEMNVSTLELGDSALYLCASSLSGGTEAFFGQGTRLTVV.

The chain carries TRBV30 and TRBJ2-3; D unclear. Trimming took 2 bases from V and 0 from J, leaving 6 bases between them. Germline lookup yields CDR1 GTSNPN and CDR2 SVGIG (reference sequence). This CDR3 has 13 amino acids. In nucleotides, the CDR3 is TGTGCCTGGAGTTCCCATAGCACAGATACGCAGTATTTT. Amino acid sequence: CAWSSHSTDTQYF.

This clone came up once. The V call is TRBV6-5, the J call TRBJ1-6; D not resolved. The CDR3 is 13 amino acids. Trimming cost V 7 bases and J 12 bases, with 16 bases left between them. Germline V gene sequence: CDR1 MNHEY, CDR2 SVGAGI. The CDR3 loop is CASTLTIRQPLHF. DNA of the CDR3: TGTGCCAGCACCCTGACTATCAGACAACCCCTCCACTTT.

This rearrangement joins TRBV5-4 to TRBJ1-2, with unresolved D. The CDR3 is 12 amino acids. Germline CDR1 and CDR2: SGHNT and YYREEE (reference sequence). Deletions cut 2 bases from V and 11 bases from J, with 13 bases between. CDR3 DNA: TGTGCCAGCAGCTTAGCCGACACGCAGTACACCTTC. It translates to CASSLADTQYTF.

The rearrangement uses TRBV7-3 and TRBJ2-1; D perhaps matches TRBD1 (6 bases). V was shortened by 1 base and J by 1 base, with 11 bases between the two germline ends. The germline V gene has CDR1 SGHTA and CDR2 FQGTGA. This CDR3 contains 16 residues. CDR3 DNA sequence: TGTGCCAGCAGCTTAATTGGGACACCTTCCTACAATGAGCAGTTCTTC. Translating it yields CASSLIGTPSYNEQFF.

V and J are TRBV4-1 and TRBJ1-1; 7 bases line up with TRBD1. The CDR3 totals 13 residues. The germline CDR1 and CDR2 sequences are MGHRA and YSYEKL. V lost 3 bases and J lost 6; bases outside the gene matches: 4. The CDR3 sequence is CASSHARGPEAFF. The CDR3 DNA is TGCGCCAGCAGCCATGCTAGGGGGCCTGAAGCTTTCTTT.